These 22 T cell receptor beta chains were all obtained from the same sample, sequenced in a study of control samples from healthy donors and cancer patients. The assay was immunoSEQ multiplex PCR, and TCRdb's table has in-frame clones only and misses some. The sample lists 90,000 or so clones, about 82% occurring once. The material sequenced was blood. Every receptor here comes from a man aged 30 to 39 in good health.

V gene TRBV6-1 combines with J gene TRBJ1-5; no definite D call. Trimming took off 3 bases at V and 5 bases at J, with 11 bases between the two ends. There are 14 residues in the CDR3. The germline V gene has CDR1 MNHNS and CDR2 SASEGT. CDR3 residues: CASSEDPSYQPQHF. The CDR3 DNA follows: TGTGCCAGCAGTGAGGACCCCTCCTATCAGCCCCAGCATTTT.

The gene calls are TRBV19 and TRBJ2-1, with D perhaps assigned TRBD1 or TRBD2 (5 bases each). There are 16 residues in the CDR3. Trimming removed 8 bases from V and 0 bases from J, with 17 bases in between. Germline V gene data show CDR1 as LNHDA and CDR2 as SQIVND (reference sequence). In nucleotides, the CDR3 is TGTGCCAGTTCATCCGGGACCGAGAGCTCCTACAATGAGCAGTTCTTC. It encodes CASSSGTESSYNEQFF. The full variable domain, completed using reference TRBV19 and TRBJ2-1, is DGGITQSPKYLFRKEGQNVTLSCEQNLNHDAMYWYRQDPGQGLRLIYYSQIVNDFQKGDIAEGYSVSREKKESFPLTVTSAQKNPTAFYLCASSSGTESSYNEQFFGPGTRLTVL.

This rearrangement joins TRBV7-8 to TRBJ2-7; 7 bases match TRBD2. Germline CDR1 and CDR2: SGHVS and FQNEAQ. CDR3 length: 14 residues. Unmatched junction bases numbered 5, after V lost 1 base and J lost 5 bases. CDR3 region: CASSLVWGGDEQYF. The CDR3 nucleotides read TGTGCCAGCAGCTTAGTTTGGGGGGGGGACGAGCAGTACTTC.

This clone was seen only once. The CDR3 sequence: CASSAQGTYGYTF. The CDR3 bases are TGTGCCAGCAGTGCTCAGGGTACCTATGGCTACACCTTC. The chain is built from TRBV2 and TRBJ1-2, with D possibly matching TRBD1 (5 bases). The CDR3 runs 13 residues. Between the trimmed V and J ends, which lost 4 bases and 4 bases, there was a span of 10 bases. Germline loops: CDR1 SNHLY, CDR2 FYNNEI.

The chain has TRBV2 and TRBJ1-5; D gene ambiguous. There are 16 residues in the CDR3. V was shortened by 0 bases and J by 0 bases, with 9 bases between the two germline ends. CDR1 and CDR2 from the germline V gene are SNHLY and FYNNEI. DNA for the CDR3: TGTGCCAGCAGTGAAGCGGGGAGGTATAGCAATCAGCCCCAGCATTTT. It translates to CASSEAGRYSNQPQHF.

The chain combines TRBV6-1 with TRBJ2-7, with D tentatively TRBD1 (6 bases). CDR3 length: 14 residues. Germline V lookup: CDR1 MNHNS, CDR2 SASEGT. The germline V and J ends were trimmed by 0 bases and 7 bases, with 13 bases remaining between them. CDR3 region: CASSEAWGPAEQYF. CDR3 nucleotides: TGTGCCAGCAGTGAAGCTTGGGGGCCCGCGGAGCAGTACTTC.

The chain carries TRBV2 and TRBJ1-5; D remains unclear. CDR1 is SNHLY, CDR2 FYNNEI, per germline. Trimming left V 5 bases short and J 1 base short, with 6 bases between. CDR3 length: 13 amino acids. As DNA, the CDR3 is TGTGCCAGCAGTTTCCAGAGCAATCAGCCCCAGCATTTT. Its translation is CASSFQSNQPQHF.

J is TRBJ2-1 and V is TRBV2; TRBD2 aligns across 8 bases. V gave up 3 bases and J gave up 8 bases; unmatched junction bases: 15. Germline loops: CDR1 SNHLY, CDR2 FYNNEI. The CDR3 totals 17 residues. The CDR3 bases are TGTGCCAGCAGTGATGACCCCTTCCGGGGGGGCCGCTATGAGCAGTTCTTC. This gives the protein CASSDDPFRGGRYEQFF.

The chain is built from TRBV28 and TRBJ1-5, with D maybe TRBD1 (6 bases). From germline, CDR1 is MDHEN and CDR2 SYDVKM. The CDR3 is 13 amino acids. V was pared by 9 bases and J by 1 base, with 10 bases between. For the CDR3, the DNA is TGTGCCAGTAGGGGGTTGAGCAATCAGCCCCAGCATTTT. Translated, it gives CASRGLSNQPQHF.

The V call is TRBV7-8, the J call TRBJ2-1, with 8 nucleotides matching TRBD2. Germline V gives CDR1 SGHVS, CDR2 FQNEAQ. Trimming at V came to 1 base and at J to 6 bases, leaving 8 bases not matched to a gene. This CDR3 region has 16 residues. CDR3: CASSLVLAGGSNEQFF. The CDR3 DNA sequence: TGTGCCAGCAGCTTAGTGCTGGCGGGGGGCTCCAATGAGCAGTTCTTC.

This clone showed up just once. V gene TRBV11-3 combines with J gene TRBJ1-6; D call uncertain. Trimming stripped 2 bases from V and 2 bases from J, with 16 bases between. The CDR3 is 18 amino acids. Germline-derived CDR1 and CDR2 are SGHNT and YENEEA. The CDR3 sequence: CASSLYTHYRPYNSPLHF. In DNA form, the CDR3 reads TGTGCCAGCAGCTTATACACGCACTATCGGCCCTATAATTCACCCCTCCACTTT.

The chain couples TRBV7-2 to TRBJ1-6; TRBD1 agrees at 10 bases. Germline V lookup: CDR1 SGHTA, CDR2 FQGNSA. There are 15 residues in the CDR3. V gave up 2 bases and J gave up 13 bases; unmatched junction bases: 8. The CDR3 sequence: CASSLRDRGMSPLHF. The CDR3 DNA reads TGTGCCAGCAGCTTAAGGGACAGGGGAATGTCCCCCCTCCACTTT.

V gene TRBV5-1 combines with J gene TRBJ2-1, with TRBD2 identical over 9 bases. V was clipped by 3 bases and J by 8 bases; unmatched bases: 3. The CDR3 runs 13 residues. Germline lookup yields CDR1 SGHRS and CDR2 YFSETQ. The CDR3 loop reads CASSSSGVYEQFF. The CDR3 DNA is TGCGCCAGCAGCTCTAGCGGGGTGTATGAGCAGTTCTTC.

The CDR3 DNA reads TGTGCCAGCACAAAAACCCCCCTGGCAGCCTATTCACCCCTCCACTTT. Encoded protein: CASTKTPLAAYSPLHF. V and J are TRBV27 and TRBJ1-6, with no clear D. This CDR3 is 16 amino acids long. The V end was cut by 7 bases, the J end by 8 bases, with 21 bases between. Germline loops: CDR1 MNHEY, CDR2 SMNVEV (reference sequence).

The V gene is TRBV19, the J gene TRBJ2-3; 7 positions match TRBD2. With V trimmed by 7 bases and J by 4 bases, 17 bases remained unmatched. The CDR3 consists of 17 residues. CDR1 and CDR2 from the germline V gene are LNHDA and SQIVND (reference sequence). CDR3 bases: TGTGCCAGTACCGGTCAGGGCAATGGACTAGGCCCAGATACGCAGTATTTT. Translated: CASTGQGNGLGPDTQYF.

The CDR3 nucleotides read TGTGCCAGCAGCCCTAGATCCATTAAGGGGACCGGGGAGCTGTTTTTT. This sequence encodes CASSPRSIKGTGELFF. The V call is TRBV7-9, the J call TRBJ2-2, with D perhaps matching TRBD1 (5 bases). The CDR3 totals 16 residues. The germline V gene has CDR1 SEHNR and CDR2 FQNEAQ (reference sequence). V lost 5 bases and J lost 5, with 18 bases in between.

This chain links TRBV30 with TRBJ1-5, with unresolved D. The V and J ends lost 8 bases and 1 base respectively, with 9 bases between them. The CDR3 is 12 residues long. Germline V CDR1 and CDR2: GTSNPN, SVGIG (reference sequence). The DNA for the CDR3 is TGTGCCCCGGCCAGGAGCAATCAGCCCCAGCATTTT. It specifies CAPARSNQPQHF. The full variable domain, its missing parts supplied by reference TRBV30 and TRBJ1-5, is SQTIHQWPATLVQPVGSPLSLECTVEGTSNPNLYWYRQAAGRGLQLLFYSVGIGQISSEVPQNLSASRPQDRQFILSSKKLLLSDSGFYLCAPARSNQPQHFGDGTRLSIL.

The genes are TRBV5-5 and TRBJ2-1; 7 bases match TRBD1. Germline V gene sequence: CDR1 SGHKS, CDR2 YYEKEE (reference sequence). The V and J ends lost 1 base and 9 bases, in that order; junction bases with no gene match: 4. The CDR3 covers 13 residues. The CDR3 reads CASSLPTGSEQFF. The CDR3 DNA sequence: TGTGCCAGCAGCTTGCCGACAGGGTCTGAGCAGTTCTTC.

The V gene is TRBV9, the J gene TRBJ2-7; a weak D match, TRBD2 (5 bases). The germline V gene has CDR1 SGDLS and CDR2 YYNGEE. The V end lost 4 bases, the J end lost 0 bases, and 11 bases lay between the germline ends. The CDR3 is 14 residues long. The CDR3 is CASSPGSASYEQYF. As DNA, the CDR3 is TGTGCCAGCAGCCCGGGATCCGCCTCCTACGAGCAGTACTTC.

The V call is TRBV7-9, the J call TRBJ2-2; the D is unclear. The germline CDR1 and CDR2 sequences are SEHNR and FQNEAQ (reference sequence). CDR3 length: 15 residues. V dropped 3 bases and J dropped 4 bases, with 12 bases sitting between them. The CDR3 loop reads CASSLTDPTTGELFF. The CDR3 DNA follows: TGTGCCAGCAGCTTGACGGACCCGACCACCGGGGAGCTGTTTTTT.

The CDR3 DNA follows: TGTGCCAGCAGCCAAGATGTCAGGGGTAAACTGTTTTTT. This gives the protein CASSQDVRGKLFF. The rearrangement joins TRBV14 to TRBJ1-4; D is possibly TRBD1 (6 bases). The germline V gene encodes CDR1 SGHDN and CDR2 FVKESK. The V end lost 0 bases, the J end lost 11 bases, and 10 bases lay between the germline ends. The CDR3 totals 13 residues.

The chain couples TRBV7-9 to TRBJ1-3, with D possibly TRBD1 on 6 matching bases. The CDR3 contains 17 residues. The germline gives CDR1 SEHNR, CDR2 FQNEAQ (reference sequence). With 3 bases removed from V and 0 bases from J, the gap between germline ends came to 15 bases. CDR3 DNA: TGTGCCAGCAGCTTTGGACAGAATCCCAACTCTGGAAACACCATATATTTT. It yields the protein CASSFGQNPNSGNTIYF.